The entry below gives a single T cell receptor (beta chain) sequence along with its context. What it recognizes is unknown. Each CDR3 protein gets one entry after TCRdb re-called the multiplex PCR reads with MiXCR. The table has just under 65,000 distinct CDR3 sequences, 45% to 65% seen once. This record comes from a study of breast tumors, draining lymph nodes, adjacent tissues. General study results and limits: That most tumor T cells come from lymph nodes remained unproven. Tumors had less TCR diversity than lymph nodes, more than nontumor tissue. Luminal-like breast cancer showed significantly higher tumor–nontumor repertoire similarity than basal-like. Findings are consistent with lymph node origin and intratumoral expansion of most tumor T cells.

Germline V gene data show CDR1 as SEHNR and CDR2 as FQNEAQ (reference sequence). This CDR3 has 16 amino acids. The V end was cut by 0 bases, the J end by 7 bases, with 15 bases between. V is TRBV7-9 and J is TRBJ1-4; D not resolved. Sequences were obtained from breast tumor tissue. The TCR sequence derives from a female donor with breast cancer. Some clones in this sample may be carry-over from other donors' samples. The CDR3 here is CASSLATGPRGEKLFF. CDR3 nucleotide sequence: TGTGCCAGCAGCTTAGCGACTGGACCCCGAGGTGAAAAACTGTTTTTT. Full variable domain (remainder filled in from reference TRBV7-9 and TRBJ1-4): DTGVSQNPRHKITKRGQNVTFRCDPISEHNRLYWYRQTLGQGPEFLTYFQNEAQLEKSRLLSDRFSAERPKGSFSTLEIQRTEQGDSAMYLCASSLATGPRGEKLFFGSGTQLSVL.